A single sample gave rise to the 4 T cell receptor beta chains below, sequenced in a study of blood T cell repertoires in COVID-19. The data were produced by immunoSEQ multiplex PCR, yet TCRdb's version contains in-frame clones alone and is incomplete. In the table there are 130,000 to 150,000 clones, more than 80% of which are singletons. The sequencing sample was made of peripheral blood. The receptors come from a human donor with acute or convalescent COVID-19. The donor label of this sample is uncertain.

V gene TRBV5-5 combines with J gene TRBJ2-1; 9 bases are a match to TRBD2. This CDR3 spans 15 amino acids. Germline CDR1 is SGHKS and CDR2 is YYEKEE (reference sequence). J lost 4 bases, V lost 1 base, and 3 bases had no gene match. CDR3 DNA: TGTGCCAGCAGCTTGTGGCGGGGGGGTTACAATGAGCAGTTCTTC. Amino acid sequence: CASSLWRGGYNEQFF.

The chain uses TRBV5-1 and TRBJ1-2, with 7 nucleotides matching TRBD1. CDR1 and CDR2 (germline): SGHRS, YFSETQ. The J segment lost 1 base and the V segment lost 0 bases, leaving 3 bases of the junction unmatched. The CDR3 runs to 15 residues. Here the CDR3 DNA reads TGCGCCAGCAGCTTGGCGGGACAGATTAACTATGGCTACACCTTC. The encoded protein is CASSLAGQINYGYTF.

The V and J genes are TRBV10-3 and TRBJ2-7; 8 nucleotides agree with TRBD1. The CDR3 length is 12 residues. V was clipped by 3 bases and J by 10 bases; unmatched bases: 5. The germline V gene has CDR1 ENHRY and CDR2 SYGVKD. The CDR3 loop reads CAISDPGQGQYF. In DNA, the CDR3 is TGTGCCATCAGTGATCCTGGACAGGGTCAGTACTTC.

The rearrangement uses TRBV5-6 and TRBJ1-4; 10 nucleotides line up with TRBD1. CDR1 and CDR2 (germline): SGHDT, YYEEEE. The CDR3 covers 15 residues. V was clipped by 4 bases and J by 6 bases; unmatched bases: 6. The CDR3 spells CASSVTGGMYEKLFF. CDR3 coding DNA: TGTGCCAGCAGCGTGACAGGGGGCATGTATGAAAAACTGTTTTTT.